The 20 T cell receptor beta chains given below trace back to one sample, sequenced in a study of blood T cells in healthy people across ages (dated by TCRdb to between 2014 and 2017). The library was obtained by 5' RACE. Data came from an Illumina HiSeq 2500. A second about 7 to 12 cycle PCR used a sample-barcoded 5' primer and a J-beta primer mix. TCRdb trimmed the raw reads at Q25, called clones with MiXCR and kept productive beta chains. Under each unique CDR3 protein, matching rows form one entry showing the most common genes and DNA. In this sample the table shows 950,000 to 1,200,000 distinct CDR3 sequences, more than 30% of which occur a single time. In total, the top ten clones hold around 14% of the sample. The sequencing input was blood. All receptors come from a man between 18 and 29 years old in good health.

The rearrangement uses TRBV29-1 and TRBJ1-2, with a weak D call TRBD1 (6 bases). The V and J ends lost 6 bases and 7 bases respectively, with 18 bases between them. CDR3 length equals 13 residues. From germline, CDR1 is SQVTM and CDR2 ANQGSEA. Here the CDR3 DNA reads TGCAGCGTCGAGTGGTCGGGGGCAGGTGGCTACACCTTC. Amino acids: CSVEWSGAGGYTF.

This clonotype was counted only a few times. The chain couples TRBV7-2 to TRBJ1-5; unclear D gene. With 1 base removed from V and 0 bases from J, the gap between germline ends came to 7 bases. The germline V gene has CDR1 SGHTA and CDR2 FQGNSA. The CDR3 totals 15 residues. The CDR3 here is CASSLDIYSNQPQHF. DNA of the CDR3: TGTGCCAGCAGCTTAGACATTTATAGCAATCAGCCCCAGCATTTT.

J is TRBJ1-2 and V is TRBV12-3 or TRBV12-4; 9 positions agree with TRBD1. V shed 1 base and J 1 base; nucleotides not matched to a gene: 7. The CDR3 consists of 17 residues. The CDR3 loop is CASSLGAGDRVNYGYTF. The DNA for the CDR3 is TGTGCCAGCAGTTTAGGGGCGGGGGACAGGGTTAACTATGGCTACACCTTC.

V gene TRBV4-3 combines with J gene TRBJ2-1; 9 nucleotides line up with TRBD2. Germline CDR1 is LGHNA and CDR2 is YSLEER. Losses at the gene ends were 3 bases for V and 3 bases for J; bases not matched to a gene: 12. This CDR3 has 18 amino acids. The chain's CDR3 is CASSHRRMRGGNYNEQFF. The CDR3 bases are TGCGCCAGCAGCCACAGGAGGATGCGGGGGGGCAACTACAATGAGCAGTTCTTC.

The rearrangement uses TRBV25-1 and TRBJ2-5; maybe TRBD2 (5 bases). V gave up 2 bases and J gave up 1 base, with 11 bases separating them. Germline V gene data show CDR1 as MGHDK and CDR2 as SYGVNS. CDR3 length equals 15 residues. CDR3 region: CASSEPRRGQETQYF. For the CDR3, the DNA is TGTGCCAGCAGTGAACCAAGACGGGGCCAAGAGACCCAGTACTTC.

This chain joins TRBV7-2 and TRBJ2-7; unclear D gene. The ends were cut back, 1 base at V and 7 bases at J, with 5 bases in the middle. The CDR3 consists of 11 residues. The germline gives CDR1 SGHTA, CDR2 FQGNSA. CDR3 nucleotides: TGTGCCAGCAGCTTAGTTACTGAGCAGTACTTC. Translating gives CASSLVTEQYF.

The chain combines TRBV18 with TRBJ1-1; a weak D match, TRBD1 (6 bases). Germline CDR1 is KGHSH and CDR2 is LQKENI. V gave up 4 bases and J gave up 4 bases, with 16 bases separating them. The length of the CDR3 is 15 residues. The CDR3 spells CASSRQDSPGTEAFF. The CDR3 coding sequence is TGTGCCAGCTCACGCCAGGACAGCCCGGGCACTGAAGCTTTCTTT.

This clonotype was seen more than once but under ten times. The CDR3 region has the DNA TGCGCCAGCCGCGGCCCTACAGGGACTTTTGGGTACACCTTC. Its protein is CASRGPTGTFGYTF. The V and J genes are TRBV5-1 and TRBJ1-2; tentatively, D is TRBD1 (6 bases). This CDR3 has 14 residues. Looked up from germline, CDR1 is SGHRS and CDR2 is YFSETQ. V gave up 7 bases and J gave up 11 bases, with 24 bases separating them.

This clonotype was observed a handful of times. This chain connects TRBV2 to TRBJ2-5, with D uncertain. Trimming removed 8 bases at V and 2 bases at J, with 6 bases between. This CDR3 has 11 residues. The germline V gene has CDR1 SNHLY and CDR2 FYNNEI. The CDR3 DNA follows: TGTGCCAGCTTGATGCAAGAGACCCAGTACTTC. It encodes CASLMQETQYF.

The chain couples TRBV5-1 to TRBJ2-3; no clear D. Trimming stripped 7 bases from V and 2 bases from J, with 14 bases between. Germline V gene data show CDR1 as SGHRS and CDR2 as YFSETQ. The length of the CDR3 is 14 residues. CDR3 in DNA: TGCGCCAGCTCTAGGGCAGACTTCACAGATACGCAGTATTTT. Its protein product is CASSRADFTDTQYF.

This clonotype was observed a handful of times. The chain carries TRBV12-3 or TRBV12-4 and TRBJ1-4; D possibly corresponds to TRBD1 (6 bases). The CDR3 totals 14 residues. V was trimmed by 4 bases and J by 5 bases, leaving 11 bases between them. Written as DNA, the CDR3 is TGTGCCAGCAGTTACCAGGGGAGGAATGAAAAACTGTTTTTT. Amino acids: CASSYQGRNEKLFF.

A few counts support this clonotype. The CDR3 spells CASSLGSVPGAYEQYF. The CDR3 DNA follows: TGTGCCAGCAGTCTCGGGAGTGTCCCCGGTGCCTACGAGCAGTACTTC. J is TRBJ2-4 and V is TRBV12-3 or TRBV12-4; perhaps TRBD2 as D (6 bases). The better agreement between TRBJ2-7 and the DNA end casts doubt on the J call. This CDR3 is built from 16 residues.

CDR3 protein: CASSSMRVGTEAFF. In nucleotides, the CDR3 is TGTGCCAGCAGCTCGATGCGCGTCGGCACTGAAGCTTTCTTT. The chain recombines TRBV6-5 with TRBJ1-1; D unclear. CDR3 length equals 14 residues. The germline V gene encodes CDR1 MNHEY and CDR2 SVGAGI. V was pared by 6 bases and J by 4 bases, with 15 bases between.

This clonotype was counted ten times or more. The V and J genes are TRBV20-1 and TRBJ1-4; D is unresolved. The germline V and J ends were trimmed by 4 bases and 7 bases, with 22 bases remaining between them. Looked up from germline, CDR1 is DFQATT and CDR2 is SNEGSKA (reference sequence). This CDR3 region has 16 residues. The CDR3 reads CSAKPLRQHLSEKLFF. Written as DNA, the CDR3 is TGCAGTGCTAAGCCCTTGCGCCAGCACCTATCTGAAAAACTGTTTTTT.

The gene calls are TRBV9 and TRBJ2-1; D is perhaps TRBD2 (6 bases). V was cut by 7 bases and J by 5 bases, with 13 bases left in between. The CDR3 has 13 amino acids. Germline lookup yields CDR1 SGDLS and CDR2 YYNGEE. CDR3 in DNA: TGTGCCAGCGATAACGGCGGGGACAATGAGCAGTTCTTC. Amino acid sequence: CASDNGGDNEQFF. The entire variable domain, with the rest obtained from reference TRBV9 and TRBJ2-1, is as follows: DSGVTQTPKHLITATGQRVTLRCSPRSGDLSVYWYQQSLDQGLQFLIQYYNGEERAKGNILERFSAQQFPDLHSELNLSSLELGDSALYFCASDNGGDNEQFFGPGTRLTVL.

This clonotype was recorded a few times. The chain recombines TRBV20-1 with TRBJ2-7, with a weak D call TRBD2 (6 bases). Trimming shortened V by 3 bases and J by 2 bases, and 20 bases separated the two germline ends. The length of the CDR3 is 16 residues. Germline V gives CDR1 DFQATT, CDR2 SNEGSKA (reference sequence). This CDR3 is CSARMEGTFITYEQYF. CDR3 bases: TGCAGTGCTAGGATGGAGGGTACCTTCATAACCTACGAGCAGTACTTC.

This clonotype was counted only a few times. The CDR3: CASRAAATNEKLFF. The CDR3 bases are TGTGCCAGCAGAGCCGCGGCAACTAATGAAAAACTGTTTTTT. This rearrangement joins TRBV7-9 to TRBJ1-4, with D hard to call. The CDR3 is 14 amino acids. Trimming pared 6 bases from V and 0 bases from J, leaving 8 bases between. Germline V CDR1 and CDR2: SEHNR, FQNEAQ (reference sequence).

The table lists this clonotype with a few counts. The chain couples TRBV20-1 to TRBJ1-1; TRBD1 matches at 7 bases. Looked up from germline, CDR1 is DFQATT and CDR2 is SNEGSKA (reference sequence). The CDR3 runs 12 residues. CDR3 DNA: TGCAGGTTGGGACAGCCGAACACTGAAGCTTTCTTT. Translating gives CRLGQPNTEAFF.

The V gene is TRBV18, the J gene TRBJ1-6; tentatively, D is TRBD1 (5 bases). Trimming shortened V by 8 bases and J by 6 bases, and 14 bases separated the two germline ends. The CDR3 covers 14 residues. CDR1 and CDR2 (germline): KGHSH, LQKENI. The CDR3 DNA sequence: TGTGCCAGCACTCTGGGGGGAACTAATTCACCCCTCCACTTT. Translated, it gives CASTLGGTNSPLHF.

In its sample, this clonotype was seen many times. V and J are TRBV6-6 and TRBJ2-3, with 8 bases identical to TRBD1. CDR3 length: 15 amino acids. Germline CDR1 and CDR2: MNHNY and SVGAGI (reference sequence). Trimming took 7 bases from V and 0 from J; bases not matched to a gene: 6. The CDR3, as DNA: TGTGCCAGCATACGGGACAGGCTTAGCACAGATACGCAGTATTTT. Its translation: CASIRDRLSTDTQYF.